This paragraph reports one T cell receptor beta chain. Its antigen is still unknown. This record belongs to a study of long-term antiretroviral therapy in people with HIV. They ran version v3.0 of the immunoSEQ assay at survey level. The protocol was immunoSEQ multiplex PCR, while the TCRdb copy is restricted to in-frame clones and leaves out a portion. The table shows 25,000 to 35,000 clones, with approximately 96% occurring only once. Study-wide findings and caveats: Versus controls, repertoires in people with HIV had narrower CDR3 length ranges.

The length of the CDR3 is 15 residues. From germline, CDR1 is MGHDK and CDR2 SYGVNS. Trimming cost V 4 bases and J 2 bases; bases outside gene matches: 4. This specimen consisted of unsorted PBMCs, obtained 6.5 to 6.9 years after starting antiretroviral therapy. The chain has TRBV25-1 and TRBJ1-5, with 8 bases aligning to TRBD1. This TCR was recovered from a man aged 25-45 years with HIV. The CDR3 coding sequence is TGTGCCAGCAGTGGCCCGACAGGGGGCAATCAGCCCCAGCATTTT. This encodes CASSGPTGGNQPQHF.